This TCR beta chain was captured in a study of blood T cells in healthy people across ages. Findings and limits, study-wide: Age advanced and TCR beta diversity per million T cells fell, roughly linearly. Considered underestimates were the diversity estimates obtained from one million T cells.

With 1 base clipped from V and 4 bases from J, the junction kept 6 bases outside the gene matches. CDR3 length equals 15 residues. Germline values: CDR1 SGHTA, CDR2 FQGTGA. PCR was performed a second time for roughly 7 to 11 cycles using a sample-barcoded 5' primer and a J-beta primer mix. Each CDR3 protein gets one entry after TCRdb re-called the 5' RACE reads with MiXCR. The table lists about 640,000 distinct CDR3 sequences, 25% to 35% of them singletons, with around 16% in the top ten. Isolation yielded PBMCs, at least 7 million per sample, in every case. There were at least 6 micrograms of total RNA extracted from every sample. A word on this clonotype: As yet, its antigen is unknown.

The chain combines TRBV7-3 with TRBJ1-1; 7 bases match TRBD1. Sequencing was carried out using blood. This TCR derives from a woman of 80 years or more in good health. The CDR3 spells CASSLKYRGVTEAFF. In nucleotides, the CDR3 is TGTGCCAGCAGCTTAAAATACAGGGGCGTCACTGAAGCTTTCTTT.